Listed below are T cell receptor beta chains from one sample, sequenced in a study of graft-versus-host responses after intestinal transplantation. Only in-frame clones appear in the TCRdb table, and some are missing; sequencing was by immunoSEQ multiplex PCR. The data contain about 23,000 clones, roughly 90% of them seen just once; the ten biggest clones take up around 2%. Material: PBMCs, obtained almost 40 days after intestinal transplant. The origin of the receptors is a human patient who received an intestinal transplant, so some T cells may come from the graft donor. Both conserved end residues are part of each CDR3. The D gene is left open where the match is weak. Not every row has a clone size; where given, it reads once, few, many or a size class.

v_call	d_call	clone_size	j_call	cdr3_nt	cdr3_aa
TRBV27	TRBD1	once	TRBJ1-1	TGTGCCAGCAGTTCAGGGGGAACTGAAGCTTTCTTT	CASSSGGTEAFF
TRBV19	-	-	TRBJ1-3	TGTGCCACTCAACCGAAGACCCTACGGGGAAACACCATATATTTT	CATQPKTLRGNTIYF
TRBV7-2	-	-	TRBJ1-5	TGTGCCAGCACCCAGTATAGGAGCAATCAGCCCCAGCATTTT	CASTQYRSNQPQHF
TRBV19	-	few	TRBJ1-4	TGTGCCAGTAGTATATGGCAATCGTTATCAACTAATGAAAAACTGTTTTTT	CASSIWQSLSTNEKLFF
TRBV30	TRBD2	-	TRBJ2-5	TGTGCCTGGAAAGAGGAGCGGGAGAGTGAGCAGTACTTC	CAWKEERESEQYF
TRBV30	-	few	TRBJ1-1	TGTGCCTGGGGGGACCCTGCAGTGGGTGAAGCTTTCTTT	CAWGDPAVGEAFF
TRBV7-9	-	-	TRBJ2-1	TGTGCCAGCAGCTTGGGAGCAGCGCTTCCCCCTTACAATGAGCAGTTCTTC	CASSLGAALPPYNEQFF
TRBV7-2	TRBD2	-	TRBJ2-5	TGTGCCAGCAGCTTAGGGGCTAGCGGGAGGGGGGAGACCCAGTACTTC	CASSLGASGRGETQYF
TRBV7-9	-	-	TRBJ2-5	TGTGCCAGCAGCTTCCCTACCGTCCTACCAGGGCCCCAAGAGACCCAGTACTTC	CASSFPTVLPGPQETQYF
TRBV29-1	TRBD1	-	TRBJ2-2	TGCAGCTTTGGGACAGAGAACACCGGGGAGCTGTTTTTT	CSFGTENTGELFF
TRBV4-1	-	-	TRBJ1-2	TGCGCCAGCAGCCCCTGGACGGTTTGGCTGGATGGCTACACCTTC	CASSPWTVWLDGYTF
TRBV4-2	-	-	TRBJ2-6	TGTGCCAGCAGGGGCTCTGGGGCCAACGTCCTGACTTTC	CASRGSGANVLTF
TRBV11-1	-	-	TRBJ2-7	TGTGCCAGCAGCTTAAGCCGCAACTACGAGCAGTACTTC	CASSLSRNYEQYF
TRBV7-9	-	-	TRBJ2-1	TGTGCCAGCAACCCCCCTTCGACAGCTTGGGATGAGCAGTTCTTC	CASNPPSTAWDEQFF
TRBV11-3	-	-	TRBJ1-1	TGTGCCAGCATCAGAGGGCGGGTTACGAACACTGAAGCTTTCTTT	CASIRGRVTNTEAFF
TRBV9	TRBD1	-	TRBJ2-3	TGTGCCAGCAGCGTAGCCGGGACAGTAACAGATACGCAGTATTTT	CASSVAGTVTDTQYF
TRBV6-1	-	-	TRBJ1-5	TGTGCCAGCGGAACAGAGGCGTCGACATTTCCCCAGCATTTT	CASGTEASTFPQHF
TRBV2	-	-	TRBJ2-1	TGTGCCAGCAGTGAACCGCCGAATGAGCAGTTCTTC	CASSEPPNEQFF
TRBV29-1	-	-	TRBJ1-2	TGCAGCGTTCCTCAGGGGAACTATGGCTACACCTTC	CSVPQGNYGYTF
TRBV28	-	-	TRBJ2-7	TGTGCCAGCAGTTTCGACGAGCAGTACTTC	CASSFDEQYF
TRBV10-3	TRBD2	-	TRBJ2-7	TGTGCCATCAGAAGCGGGGGCTACGAGCAGTACTTC	CAIRSGGYEQYF
TRBV2	TRBD1	-	TRBJ1-1	TGTGCCAGCTGGACAGGGCAGACTGAAGCTTTCTTT	CASWTGQTEAFF
TRBV7-9	TRBD1	-	TRBJ1-1	TGTGCCAGCAGCGGATCGACAGGGGTCAACACTGAAGCTTTCTTT	CASSGSTGVNTEAFF
TRBV5-1	-	once	TRBJ2-5	TGCGCCAGCAGCCCGGAGGACCTCATAGTGGACCAAGAGACCCAGTACTTC	CASSPEDLIVDQETQYF
TRBV9	TRBD1	-	TRBJ2-5	TGTGCCAGCAGCGAGAAAAATCAGGGGGTCCAAGAGACCCAGTACTTC	CASSEKNQGVQETQYF
TRBV4-3	-	-	TRBJ2-5	TGCGCCAGCAGCCAAGTGGACCAAGAGACCCAGTACTTC	CASSQVDQETQYF
TRBV28	-	-	TRBJ1-1	TGTGCCAGCAGTTTATGTCGGGAGGTGAACACTGAAGCTTTCTTT	CASSLCREVNTEAFF
TRBV28	TRBD1	-	TRBJ2-1	TGTGCCAGCAGTCCGGGACAGGGGCACCTGGAGCAGTTCTTC	CASSPGQGHLEQFF
TRBV19	TRBD1	-	TRBJ1-4	TGTGCCAGTAGTCGAGGGGACAGGGGGCTTTCAACTAATGAAAAACTGTTTTTT	CASSRGDRGLSTNEKLFF
TRBV7-2	-	-	TRBJ2-5	TGTGCCAGCAGCTTACTGTTCAAGGTCCAGAAAGAGACCCAGTACTTC	CASSLLFKVQKETQYF
TRBV29-1	TRBD1	-	TRBJ1-1	TGCAGCCTAGCCAGGGGGCTTGGGACTGAAGCTTTCTTT	CSLARGLGTEAFF
TRBV4-1	-	-	TRBJ2-4	TGCGCCAGCAGCCAAGACGCAAGGAACCTAGCCAAAAACATTCAGTACTTC	CASSQDARNLAKNIQYF
TRBV28	-	-	TRBJ2-6	TGTGCCAGCAGTGCGAGGGGGGCCAACGTCCTGACTTTC	CASSARGANVLTF
TRBV10-2	-	-	TRBJ2-5	TGCGCCAGCAGTGCGGCAGAGGTACGGCAAGAGACCCAGTACTTC	CASSAAEVRQETQYF
TRBV27	-	-	TRBJ2-1	TGTGCCAGCACCTCAACCGGATACAATGAGCAGTTCTTC	CASTSTGYNEQFF
TRBV15	-	-	TRBJ1-4	TGTGCCACCAGCAGAGGACAGGCAGATAATGAAAAACTGTTTTTT	CATSRGQADNEKLFF
TRBV7-7	-	-	TRBJ2-7	TGTGCTAGCAGCACACACGAACCAGGGCAGGGGTACGAGCAGTACTTC	CASSTHEPGQGYEQYF
TRBV4-3	TRBD1	-	TRBJ2-7	TGCGCCAGCAGCCCATCTGGGACAGGGGCTGGGGAGCAGTACTTC	CASSPSGTGAGEQYF
TRBV7-6	-	once	TRBJ1-6	TGTGCCAGCAGCTTATCGGCTCCCTATAATTCACCCCTCCACTTT	CASSLSAPYNSPLHF
TRBV7-9	-	-	TRBJ2-2	TGTGCCAGCAGCTGGGACACGACCACCGGGGAGCTGTTTTTT	CASSWDTTTGELFF
TRBV30	TRBD2	-	TRBJ2-1	TGTGCCTGGAGTGTACCCTGGAGGCTAGCGGGACCTTACAATGAGCAGTTCTTC	CAWSVPWRLAGPYNEQFF
TRBV11-2	-	-	TRBJ1-3	TGTGCCAGCAGCTTAACAGGTTCTGGAAACACCATATATTTT	CASSLTGSGNTIYF
TRBV27	-	-	TRBJ1-1	TGTGCCAGCAGTTTCAGGGCCTTAGGCACTGAAGCTTTCTTT	CASSFRALGTEAFF
TRBV19	TRBD1	few	TRBJ2-3	TGTGCCAGTAGTCCTGGGACAGGAGTGGCTTATACGCAGTATTTT	CASSPGTGVAYTQYF
TRBV28	TRBD1	-	TRBJ1-5	TGTGCCAGCAGGCAGTCGATGGGACAGATTCTCAATCAGCCCCAGCATTTT	CASRQSMGQILNQPQHF
TRBV5-4	TRBD1	-	TRBJ2-7	TGTGCCAGCAGCCCGGGACAGGCTAGCTCCTACGAGCAGTACTTC	CASSPGQASSYEQYF
TRBV28	TRBD2	-	TRBJ2-7	TGTGCCAGCAGCCGGGGGGGTAACTACGAGCAGTACTTC	CASSRGGNYEQYF
TRBV14	-	-	TRBJ1-2	TGTGCCAGCAGCCTCGGACTCAACTATGGCTACACCTTC	CASSLGLNYGYTF
TRBV7-3	-	-	TRBJ1-2	TGTGCCAGCAGCCCCATTCCATGGGTGATGGATGGCTACACCTTC	CASSPIPWVMDGYTF
TRBV28	-	-	TRBJ1-4	TGTGCCAGCGCTAGGGGACAATTCAATGAAAAACTGTTTTTT	CASARGQFNEKLFF
TRBV6-5	TRBD2	-	TRBJ2-7	TGTGCCAGCAGTTACAAACGGGAGGCGTCCTACGAGCAGTACTTC	CASSYKREASYEQYF
TRBV19	TRBD1	-	TRBJ2-1	TGTGCCAGTAGTATAGCAGGGGGCGGATACAATGAGCAGTTCTTC	CASSIAGGGYNEQFF
TRBV9	-	-	TRBJ2-3	TGTGCCAGCAGCGTAGCTCCCCCAGATACGCAGTATTTT	CASSVAPPDTQYF
TRBV4-3	-	-	TRBJ2-7	TGCGCCAGCAGCCAAGACACCTACGAGCAGTACTTC	CASSQDTYEQYF